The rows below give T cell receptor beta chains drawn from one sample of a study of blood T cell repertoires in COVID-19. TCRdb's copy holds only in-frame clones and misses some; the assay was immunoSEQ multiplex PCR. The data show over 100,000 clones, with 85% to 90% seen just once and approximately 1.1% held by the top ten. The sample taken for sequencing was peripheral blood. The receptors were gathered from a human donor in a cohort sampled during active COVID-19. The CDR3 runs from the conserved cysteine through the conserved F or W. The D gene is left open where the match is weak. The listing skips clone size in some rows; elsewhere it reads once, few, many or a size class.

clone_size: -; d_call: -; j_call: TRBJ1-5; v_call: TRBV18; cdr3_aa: CASSPGQGFQPQHF; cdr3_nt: TGTGCCAGCTCACCGGGGCAGGGGTTTCAGCCCCAGCATTTT
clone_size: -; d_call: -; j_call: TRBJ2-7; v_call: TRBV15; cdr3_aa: CATREGVSDYEQYF; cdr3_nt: TGTGCCACCAGGGAGGGAGTTTCGGACTACGAGCAGTACTTC
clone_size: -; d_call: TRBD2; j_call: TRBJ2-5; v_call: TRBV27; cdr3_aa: CASSLNGLEQETQYF; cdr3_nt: TGTGCCAGCAGCCTAAATGGACTAGAGCAAGAGACCCAGTACTTC
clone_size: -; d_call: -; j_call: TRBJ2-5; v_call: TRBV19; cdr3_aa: CASSIAARTPQETQYF; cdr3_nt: TGTGCCAGTAGTATAGCCGCACGGACACCCCAAGAGACCCAGTACTTC
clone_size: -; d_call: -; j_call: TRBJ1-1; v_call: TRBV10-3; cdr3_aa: CAILPGRWGTEAFF; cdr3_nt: TGTGCCATTCTACCGGGGAGGTGGGGCACTGAAGCTTTCTTT
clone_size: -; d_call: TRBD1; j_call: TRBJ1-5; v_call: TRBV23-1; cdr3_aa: CASSQSRTGANQPQHF; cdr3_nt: TGCGCCAGCAGTCAATCGAGGACAGGGGCGAATCAGCCCCAGCATTTT
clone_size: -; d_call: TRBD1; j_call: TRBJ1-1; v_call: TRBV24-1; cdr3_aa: CATSDMGQMNTEAFF; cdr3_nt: TGTGCCACCAGTGATATGGGACAGATGAACACTGAAGCTTTCTTT
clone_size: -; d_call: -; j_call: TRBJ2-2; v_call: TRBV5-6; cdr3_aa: CASNLRSGSLNTGELFF; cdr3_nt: TGTGCCAGCAACCTGAGGAGCGGGTCCTTGAACACCGGGGAGCTGTTTTTT
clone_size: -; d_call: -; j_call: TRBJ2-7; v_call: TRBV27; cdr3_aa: CASSPPAGSRGEQYF; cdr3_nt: TGTGCCAGCAGTCCCCCGGCAGGGTCTAGGGGGGAGCAGTACTTC
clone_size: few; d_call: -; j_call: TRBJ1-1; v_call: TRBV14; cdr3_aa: CASSQGYTEAFF; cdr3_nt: TGTGCCAGCAGCCAAGGTTATACTGAAGCTTTCTTT
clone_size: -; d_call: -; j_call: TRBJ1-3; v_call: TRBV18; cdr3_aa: CASRLRIEGAGNTIYF; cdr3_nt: TGTGCCAGCCGGCTACGGATCGAGGGGGCTGGAAACACCATATATTTT
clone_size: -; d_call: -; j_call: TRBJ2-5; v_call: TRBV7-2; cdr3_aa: CASSFKETQYF; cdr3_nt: TGTGCCAGCAGCTTCAAAGAGACCCAGTACTTC
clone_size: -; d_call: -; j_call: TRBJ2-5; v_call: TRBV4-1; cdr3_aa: CASSLQGEETQYF; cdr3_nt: TGCGCCAGCAGCCTTCAGGGTGAGGAGACCCAGTACTTC
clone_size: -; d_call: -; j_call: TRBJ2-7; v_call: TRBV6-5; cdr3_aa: CASSRAGEQYF; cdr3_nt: TGTGCCAGCAGTAGAGCGGGTGAGCAGTACTTC
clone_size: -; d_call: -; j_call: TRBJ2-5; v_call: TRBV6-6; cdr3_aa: CASSYRSRYQETQYF; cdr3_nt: TGTGCCAGCAGTTATCGCAGCAGGTACCAAGAGACCCAGTACTTC
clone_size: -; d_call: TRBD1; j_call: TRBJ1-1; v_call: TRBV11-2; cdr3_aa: CASSWDRGLKNTEAFF; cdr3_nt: TGTGCCAGCAGCTGGGACAGGGGATTGAAGAACACTGAAGCTTTCTTT
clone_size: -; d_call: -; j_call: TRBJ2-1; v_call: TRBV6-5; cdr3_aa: CASNTGSSYNEQFF; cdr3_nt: TGTGCCAGCAATACAGGGAGCTCCTACAATGAGCAGTTCTTC
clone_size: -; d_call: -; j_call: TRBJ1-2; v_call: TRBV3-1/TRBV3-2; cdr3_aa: CASSPRLYVKTVLNYGYTF; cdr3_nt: TGTGCCAGCAGCCCCCGGCTGTATGTAAAGACAGTACTTAACTATGGCTACACCTTC
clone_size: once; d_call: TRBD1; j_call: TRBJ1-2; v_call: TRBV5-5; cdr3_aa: CASSPRQGNPYGYTF; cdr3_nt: TGTGCCAGCAGCCCACGACAGGGAAACCCCTATGGCTACACCTTC
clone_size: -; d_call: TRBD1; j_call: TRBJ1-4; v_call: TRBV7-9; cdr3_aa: CASSARQGRTEKLFF; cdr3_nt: TGTGCCAGCAGCGCCCGACAGGGAAGGACAGAAAAACTGTTTTTT
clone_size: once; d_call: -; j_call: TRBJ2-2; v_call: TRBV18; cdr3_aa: CASSPRQADTGELFF; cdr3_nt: TGTGCCAGCTCACCACGGCAGGCCGACACCGGGGAGCTGTTTTTT
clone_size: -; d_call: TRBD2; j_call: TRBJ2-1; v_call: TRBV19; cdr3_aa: CASSIGRGMGGGFYNEQFF; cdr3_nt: TGTGCCAGTAGTATAGGACGAGGTATGGGGGGGGGATTCTACAATGAGCAGTTCTTC
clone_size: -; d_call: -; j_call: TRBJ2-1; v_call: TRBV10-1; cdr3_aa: CASSGLFSTGNNEQFF; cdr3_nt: TGCGCCAGCAGTGGACTCTTTAGCACAGGGAACAATGAGCAGTTCTTC
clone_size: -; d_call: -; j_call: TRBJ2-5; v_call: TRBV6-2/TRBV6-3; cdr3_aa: CASSYQRGQETQYF; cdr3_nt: TGTGCCAGCAGTTACCAGCGTGGGCAAGAGACCCAGTACTTC
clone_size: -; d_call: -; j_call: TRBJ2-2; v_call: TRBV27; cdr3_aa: CASGFEDGELFF; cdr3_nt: TGTGCCAGCGGATTTGAGGACGGGGAGCTGTTTTTT
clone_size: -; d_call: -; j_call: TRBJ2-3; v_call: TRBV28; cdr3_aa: CASVAVPTDTQYF; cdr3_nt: TGTGCCAGCGTAGCGGTTCCCACAGATACGCAGTATTTT
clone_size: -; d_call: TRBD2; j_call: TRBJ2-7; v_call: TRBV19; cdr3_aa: CASSLLAGGPVYEQYF; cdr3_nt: TGTGCCAGTAGCTTACTAGCGGGGGGGCCTGTCTACGAGCAGTACTTC
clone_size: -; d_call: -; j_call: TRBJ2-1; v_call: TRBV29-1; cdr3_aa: CSGELPPEEQFF; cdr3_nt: TGCAGCGGTGAACTACCCCCGGAGGAGCAGTTCTTC
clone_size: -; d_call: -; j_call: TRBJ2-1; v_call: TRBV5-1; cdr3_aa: CASSLTGGMNEQFF; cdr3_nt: TGCGCCAGCAGCTTGACGGGGGGCATGAATGAGCAGTTCTTC
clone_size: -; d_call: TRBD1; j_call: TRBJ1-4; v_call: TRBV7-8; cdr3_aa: CASSPGQGRRTNEKLFF; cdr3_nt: TGTGCCAGCAGCCCTGGACAGGGGAGAAGGACTAATGAAAAACTGTTTTTT
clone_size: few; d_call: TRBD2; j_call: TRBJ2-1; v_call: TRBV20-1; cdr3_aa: CSASSGRAYNEQFF; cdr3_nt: TGCAGTGCTAGTAGCGGGAGGGCCTACAATGAGCAGTTCTTC
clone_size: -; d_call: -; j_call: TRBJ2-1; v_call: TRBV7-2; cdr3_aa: CASSSNYNEQFF; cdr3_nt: TGTGCCAGCAGCTCCAACTACAATGAGCAGTTCTTC
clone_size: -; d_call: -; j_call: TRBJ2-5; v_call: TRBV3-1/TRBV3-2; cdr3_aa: CASSQDFRWGQKETQYF; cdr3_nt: TGTGCCAGCAGCCAAGATTTTCGGTGGGGGCAGAAAGAGACCCAGTACTTC
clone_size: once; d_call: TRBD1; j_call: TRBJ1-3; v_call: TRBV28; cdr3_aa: CASSPRDSSGNTIYF; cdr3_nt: TGTGCCAGCAGTCCTCGGGACAGCTCTGGAAACACCATATATTTT
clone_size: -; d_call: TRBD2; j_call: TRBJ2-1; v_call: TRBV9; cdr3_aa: CASSGSGGPGGEQFF; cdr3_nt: TGTGCCAGCAGCGGGTCGGGGGGGCCTGGTGGTGAGCAGTTCTTC
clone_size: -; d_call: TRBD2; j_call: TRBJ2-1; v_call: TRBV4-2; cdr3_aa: CASRRTSGSIDEQFF; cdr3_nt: TGTGCCAGCAGAAGGACTAGCGGGAGCATCGATGAGCAGTTCTTC
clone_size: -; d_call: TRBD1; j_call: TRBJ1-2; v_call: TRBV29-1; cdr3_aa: CSVAQDRARRGYTF; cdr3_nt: TGCAGCGTTGCCCAGGACAGGGCCAGACGTGGCTACACCTTC
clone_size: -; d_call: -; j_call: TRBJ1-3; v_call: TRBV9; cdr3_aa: CASSVASNQVGGNTIYF; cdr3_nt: TGTGCCAGCAGCGTGGCCTCGAACCAGGTTGGTGGAAACACCATATATTTT
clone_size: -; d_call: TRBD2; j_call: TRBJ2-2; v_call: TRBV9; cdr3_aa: CASNYPNSGRGLNTGELFF; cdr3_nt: TGTGCCAGCAACTATCCGAATAGCGGGAGGGGCCTGAACACCGGGGAGCTGTTTTTT
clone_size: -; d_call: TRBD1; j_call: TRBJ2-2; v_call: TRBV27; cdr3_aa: CASSPWTGNTGELFF; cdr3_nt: TGTGCCAGCAGTCCTTGGACAGGGAACACCGGGGAGCTGTTTTTT
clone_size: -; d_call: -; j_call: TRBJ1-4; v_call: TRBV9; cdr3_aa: CASSVAPSGEKLFF; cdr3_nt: TGTGCCAGCAGCGTAGCGCCCTCGGGAGAAAAACTGTTTTTT
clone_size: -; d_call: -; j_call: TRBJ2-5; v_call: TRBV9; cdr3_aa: CASSVAPEETQYF; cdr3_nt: TGTGCCAGCAGCGTAGCCCCGGAAGAGACCCAGTACTTC
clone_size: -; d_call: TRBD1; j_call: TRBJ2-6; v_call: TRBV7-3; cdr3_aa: CASSSTGPGANVLTF; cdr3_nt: TGTGCCAGCAGCTCGACAGGGCCTGGGGCCAACGTCCTGACTTTC
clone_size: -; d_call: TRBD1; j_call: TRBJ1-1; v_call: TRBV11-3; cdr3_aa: CASSSDRGSTEAFF; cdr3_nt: TGTGCCAGCAGCTCGGACAGGGGTAGCACTGAAGCTTTCTTT
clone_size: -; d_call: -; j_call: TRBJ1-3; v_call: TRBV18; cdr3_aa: CASSQSSPGRWSSGNTIYF; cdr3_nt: TGTGCCAGCTCGCAATCCTCCCCTGGCCGGTGGAGCTCTGGAAACACCATATATTTT
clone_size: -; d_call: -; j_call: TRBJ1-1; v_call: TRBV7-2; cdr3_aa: CASSRRLWDTEAFF; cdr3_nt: TGTGCCAGCAGTCGGAGATTGTGGGACACTGAAGCTTTCTTT
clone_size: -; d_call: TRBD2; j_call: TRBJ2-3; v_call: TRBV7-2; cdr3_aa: CASSWTGTRGVTDTQYF; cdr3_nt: TGTGCCAGCAGCTGGACGGGGACTAGGGGAGTCACAGATACGCAGTATTTT
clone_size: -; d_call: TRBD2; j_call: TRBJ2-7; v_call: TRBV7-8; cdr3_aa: CASSAIAGAAYEQYF; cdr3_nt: TGTGCCAGCAGCGCAATAGCGGGGGCCGCGTACGAGCAGTACTTC
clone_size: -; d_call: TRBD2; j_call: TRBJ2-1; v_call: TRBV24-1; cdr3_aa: CATSGAGALAGGSYNEQFF; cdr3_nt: TGTGCCACCAGTGGGGCTGGTGCCCTGGCGGGAGGGTCCTACAATGAGCAGTTCTTC
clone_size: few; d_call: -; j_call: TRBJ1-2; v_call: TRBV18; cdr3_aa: CASSPSDTRGYTF; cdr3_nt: TGTGCCAGCTCACCCTCAGACACGCGAGGCTACACCTTC
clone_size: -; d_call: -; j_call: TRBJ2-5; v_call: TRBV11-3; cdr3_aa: CASSSRNQETQYF; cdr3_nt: TGTGCCAGCAGCTCTAGGAACCAAGAGACCCAGTACTTC
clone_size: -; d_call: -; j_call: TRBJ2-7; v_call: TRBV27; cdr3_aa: CASRGEGRSYEQYF; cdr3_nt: TGTGCCAGCCGGGGTGAGGGCCGCTCCTACGAGCAGTACTTC
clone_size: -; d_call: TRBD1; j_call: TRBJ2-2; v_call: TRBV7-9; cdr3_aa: CASSNRGHTGELFF; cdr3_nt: TGTGCCAGCAGCAACAGGGGGCACACCGGGGAGCTGTTTTTT
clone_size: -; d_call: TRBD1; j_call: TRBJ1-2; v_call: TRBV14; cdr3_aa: CASSRQGLIGYTF; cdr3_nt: TGTGCCAGCAGCCGACAGGGGCTTATCGGCTACACCTTC
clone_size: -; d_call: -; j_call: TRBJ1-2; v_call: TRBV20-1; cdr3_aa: CSAGGDGYTF; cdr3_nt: TGCAGTGCTGGGGGGGATGGCTACACCTTC
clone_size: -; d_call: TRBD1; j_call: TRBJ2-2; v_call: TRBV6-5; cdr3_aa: CASRTTGDTGELFF; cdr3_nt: TGTGCCAGCAGGACAACAGGGGACACCGGGGAGCTGTTTTTT
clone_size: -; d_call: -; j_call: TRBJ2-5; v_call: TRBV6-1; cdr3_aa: CASSEGRWETQYF; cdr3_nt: TGTGCCAGCAGTGAGGGGCGATGGGAGACCCAGTACTTC